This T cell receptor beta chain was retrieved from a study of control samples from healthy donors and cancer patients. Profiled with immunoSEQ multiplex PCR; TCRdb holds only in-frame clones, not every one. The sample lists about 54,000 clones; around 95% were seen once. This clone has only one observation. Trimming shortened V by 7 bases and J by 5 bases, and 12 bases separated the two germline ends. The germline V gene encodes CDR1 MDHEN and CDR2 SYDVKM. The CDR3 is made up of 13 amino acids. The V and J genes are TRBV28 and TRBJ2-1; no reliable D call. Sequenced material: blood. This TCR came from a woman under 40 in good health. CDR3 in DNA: TGTGCCAGCATTTCAGAAACTGACAATGAGCAGTTCTTC. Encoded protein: CASISETDNEQFF. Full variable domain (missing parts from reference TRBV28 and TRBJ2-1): DVKVTQSSRYLVKRTGEKVFLECVQDMDHENMFWYRQDPGLGLRLIYFSYDVKMKEKGDIPEGYSVSREKKERFSLILESASTNQTSMYLCASISETDNEQFFGPGTRLTVL.